Following are 12 T cell receptor beta chains from one sample sequenced in a study of spatial heterogeneity in lung cancer. This sample's time point: sample taken at primary tumor resection. MiXCR, run by TCRdb on the 5' RACE reads, gives a single entry per CDR3 protein. The table lists tens of thousands of distinct CDR3 sequences, about an eighth of them singletons, with roughly 39% in the top ten. Sequenced material: PBMCs, taken at surgery. Receptors originate from a male donor with early-stage non-small cell lung cancer.

This clonotype was recorded at least ten times. The CDR3, as DNA: TGCGCCAGCAGCCAGGGTATAGGGGGAAACATCTACGAGCAGTACTTC. Translated: CASSQGIGGNIYEQYF. The V and J genes are TRBV4-3 and TRBJ2-7; a possible D gene is TRBD1 (6 bases). CDR1 and CDR2 (germline): LGHNA, YSLEER. Trimming pared 3 bases from V and 3 bases from J, leaving 18 bases between. The CDR3 runs to 16 residues.

This clonotype has a count of ten or more. The chain carries TRBV27 and TRBJ1-6, with D perhaps TRBD1 (6 bases). V was pared by 10 bases and J by 8 bases, with 12 bases between. The germline V gene has CDR1 MNHEY and CDR2 SMNVEV (reference sequence). The CDR3 runs 12 residues. The CDR3 DNA sequence: TGTGCCAACCGGCGGGGGCATTCACCCCTCCACTTT. Residues: CANRRGHSPLHF.

This clonotype was recorded at least ten times. CDR3 loop: CASSLKGTANTGELFF. In DNA form, the CDR3 reads TGTGCCAGCAGCTTGAAAGGGACAGCGAACACCGGGGAGCTGTTTTTT. J is TRBJ2-2 and V is TRBV5-6, with TRBD1 matching 7 bases. The J segment lost 0 bases and the V segment lost 1 base, leaving 3 bases of the junction unmatched. This CDR3 is built from 16 residues. CDR1 and CDR2 (germline): SGHDT, YYEEEE.

V usage is TRBV28 and J usage is TRBJ1-2; 7 bases align to TRBD1. V gave up 7 bases and J gave up 4 bases; unmatched junction bases: 6. In germline, CDR1 is MDHEN, CDR2 SYDVKM. The CDR3 has 13 residues. DNA for the CDR3: TGTGCCAGCAAAGCGGAGGGGGCCTATGGCTACACCTTC. Encoded protein: CASKAEGAYGYTF.

This clonotype was detected a few times. One end of the junction does not line up with germline, which may come from a read error. The CDR3 sequence is CASSLPDSGLARF. The DNA for the CDR3 is TGTGCCAGCAGCTTGCCGGACTCGGGGCTAGCTCGCTTC. This sequence joins TRBV5-6 and TRBJ2-5; perhaps D is TRBD1 or TRBD2 (5 bases each). Germline loops: CDR1 SGHDT, CDR2 YYEEEE. CDR3 length: 13 amino acids.

The rearrangement uses TRBV29-1 and TRBJ2-2; TRBD2 is a possible D gene (7 bases). This CDR3 has 14 amino acids. Germline V gene data show CDR1 as SQVTM and CDR2 as ANQGSEA. Trimming took off 7 bases at V and 4 bases at J, with 16 bases between the two ends. CDR3 coding DNA: TGCAGCGCCCGGACGGGGGGCCGCACCGGGGAGCTGTTTTTT. Translated: CSARTGGRTGELFF.

V and J are TRBV29-1 and TRBJ2-7; 10 bases are shared with TRBD2. CDR3 length: 13 residues. CDR1 is SQVTM, CDR2 ANQGSEA, per germline. V lost 5 bases and J lost 6; bases outside the gene matches: 7. Written as DNA, the CDR3 is TGCAGCGTTCTAACTAGCGGGGATGGCGAGCAGTACTTC. Its translation: CSVLTSGDGEQYF.

This clonotype was detected a few times. The V and J genes are TRBV6-2 or TRBV6-3 and TRBJ2-2, with D perhaps given as TRBD1 or TRBD2 (5 bases each). The CDR3 is 17 residues long. Trimming left V 0 bases short and J 7 bases short, with 18 bases between. In germline, CDR1 is MNHEY, CDR2 SVGEGT. CDR3 in amino acids: CASSYSRGVIGNGELFF. The CDR3, as DNA: TGTGCCAGCAGTTACTCGAGGGGAGTGATCGGTAACGGGGAGCTGTTTTTT.

In this sample, this clonotype turned up a few times. V usage is TRBV5-1 and J usage is TRBJ2-3; D remains ambiguous. Germline CDR1 SGHRS, CDR2 YFSETQ. There are 12 residues in the CDR3. V lost 4 bases, J lost 4 bases, and 7 bases lay in between. The CDR3 sequence: CASSRAADTQYF. The CDR3 DNA sequence: TGCGCCAGCAGCCGGGCCGCAGATACGCAGTATTTT.

This clonotype was observed a handful of times. The V call is TRBV24-1, the J call TRBJ2-3; D gene unclear. Germline V gene lookup returns CDR1 KGHDR and CDR2 SFDVKD. V dropped 2 bases and J dropped 5 bases, with 10 bases sitting between them. There are 14 residues in the CDR3. The CDR3 sequence is CATSDSTPRDTQYF. In nucleotides, the CDR3 is TGTGCCACCAGTGATTCTACACCCCGAGATACGCAGTATTTT.

In its sample, this clonotype was seen a few times. The chain employs TRBV7-2 and TRBJ2-4, with D maybe TRBD1 (5 bases). This CDR3 has 16 amino acids. Between the trimmed V and J ends, which lost 5 bases and 5 bases, there was a span of 19 bases. Germline CDR1 reads SGHTA; CDR2 reads FQGNSA. CDR3 nucleotides: TGTGCCAGCAGCCCCAGCGTAGGGGTGAGAGAAAACATTCAGTACTTC. Protein sequence: CASSPSVGVRENIQYF.

A few counts support this clonotype. This CDR3 reads CASSLGRTGLAGPQHF. CDR3 DNA sequence: TGTGCCAGCAGTTTGGGACGCACGGGGCTTGCAGGGCCCCAGCATTTT. The chain couples TRBV12-3 or TRBV12-4 to TRBJ1-5, with a weak D call TRBD1 (5 bases). Trimming took 3 bases from V and 9 from J, leaving 21 bases between them. The CDR3 runs to 16 residues.